These T cell receptor beta chains were read from a single sample in a study of patients and donors after allogeneic stem cell transplantation. TCRdb re-derived calls from the RT-PCR reads in MiXCR, one entry per CDR3 protein. The table records approximately 160,000 distinct CDR3 sequences, 24% of them present only once. The sample was blood, either unsorted or a sorted T cell fraction (not recorded which). The receptors come from a human donor who was either an allogeneic HSCT recipient or a stem cell or donor lymphocyte infusion donor (not recorded which). It is not recorded whose cells these are; they may come from a transplant donor. CDR3s include the opening cysteine and the closing phenylalanine or tryptophan. Each record gives: J gene, D gene, V gene, clone size, CDR3 protein. A D gene is named only where the DNA matches it firmly. Clone size, where shown, is once, few, many, or a class for clones that have expanded.

J gene: TRBJ2-2; D gene: -; V gene: TRBV7-2; clone size: -; CDR3 protein: CASSPRGTGELFF
J gene: TRBJ1-4; D gene: -; V gene: TRBV6-5; clone size: few; CDR3 protein: CASSHLGEKLFF
J gene: TRBJ1-2; D gene: TRBD1; V gene: TRBV24-1; clone size: few; CDR3 protein: CATSDSGTAYGYTF
J gene: TRBJ1-1; D gene: -; V gene: TRBV29-1; clone size: few; CDR3 protein: CSVEAGSGAFF
J gene: TRBJ2-1; D gene: TRBD2; V gene: TRBV6-5; clone size: few; CDR3 protein: CASSSPAGGARNEQFF
J gene: TRBJ2-2; D gene: -; V gene: TRBV12-3/TRBV12-4; clone size: -; CDR3 protein: CASSFYAGNTGELFF
J gene: TRBJ2-7; D gene: -; V gene: TRBV30; clone size: -; CDR3 protein: CAWSVLKSEQYF
J gene: TRBJ2-2; D gene: TRBD2; V gene: TRBV6-5; clone size: -; CDR3 protein: CASWRGAATNTGELFF
J gene: TRBJ2-2; D gene: TRBD1; V gene: TRBV27; clone size: -; CDR3 protein: CASTGAGQGSAGELFF
J gene: TRBJ1-3; D gene: -; V gene: TRBV7-9; clone size: -; CDR3 protein: CASSLSDTYSGNTIYF
J gene: TRBJ2-3; D gene: -; V gene: TRBV30; clone size: few; CDR3 protein: CAWEPLWLTDTQYF
J gene: TRBJ2-7; D gene: -; V gene: TRBV20-1; clone size: -; CDR3 protein: CSASRWNLHEQYF
J gene: TRBJ2-1; D gene: TRBD2; V gene: TRBV4-3; clone size: -; CDR3 protein: CASSQVRLAGRDEQFF
J gene: TRBJ2-3; D gene: TRBD2; V gene: TRBV20-1; clone size: -; CDR3 protein: CSATYGLAGAPGADTQYF
J gene: TRBJ2-1; D gene: TRBD2; V gene: TRBV2; clone size: -; CDR3 protein: CASSPWTSGGYNEQFF
J gene: TRBJ2-5; D gene: -; V gene: TRBV12-3/TRBV12-4; clone size: -; CDR3 protein: CASSPRGGETQYF
J gene: TRBJ2-7; D gene: -; V gene: TRBV9; clone size: -; CDR3 protein: CASSVARGQQYF
J gene: TRBJ2-1; D gene: TRBD2; V gene: TRBV7-9; clone size: few; CDR3 protein: CASSLAGLAGLHEQFF
J gene: TRBJ2-2; D gene: -; V gene: TRBV11-3; clone size: -; CDR3 protein: CASSGTRTGELFF
J gene: TRBJ1-6; D gene: -; V gene: TRBV27; clone size: few; CDR3 protein: CASSFPGRNSPLHF
J gene: TRBJ1-1; D gene: -; V gene: TRBV12-3/TRBV12-4; clone size: -; CDR3 protein: CASSLRVETEAFF
J gene: TRBJ1-4; D gene: -; V gene: TRBV5-1; clone size: many; CDR3 protein: CASTPSTGINEKLFF
J gene: TRBJ2-5; D gene: -; V gene: TRBV6-2/TRBV6-3; clone size: -; CDR3 protein: CASSYEPGRQETQYF
J gene: TRBJ2-7; D gene: -; V gene: TRBV4-3; clone size: -; CDR3 protein: CASSQVMAGEQYF
J gene: TRBJ1-2; D gene: TRBD1; V gene: TRBV7-2; clone size: few; CDR3 protein: CASRTGAPYGYTF
J gene: TRBJ1-6; D gene: TRBD1; V gene: TRBV3-1; clone size: -; CDR3 protein: CASSPTGGSDSPLHF
J gene: TRBJ2-1; D gene: TRBD2; V gene: TRBV12-3/TRBV12-4; clone size: -; CDR3 protein: CASRQRSGLANEQFF
J gene: TRBJ1-2; D gene: -; V gene: TRBV20-1; clone size: -; CDR3 protein: CSASQGSVYGYTF
J gene: TRBJ2-3; D gene: TRBD2; V gene: TRBV29-1; clone size: -; CDR3 protein: CSVAQGLAATDTQYF
J gene: TRBJ1-1; D gene: TRBD1; V gene: TRBV9; clone size: -; CDR3 protein: CASSVPGTGSSVFF
J gene: TRBJ1-2; D gene: -; V gene: TRBV19; clone size: few; CDR3 protein: CASSTRTANYGYTF
J gene: TRBJ2-1; D gene: -; V gene: TRBV7-9; clone size: -; CDR3 protein: CASIRNEQFF
J gene: TRBJ2-7; D gene: TRBD2; V gene: TRBV20-1; clone size: -; CDR3 protein: CSAQRDSYEQYF
J gene: TRBJ2-7; D gene: -; V gene: TRBV20-1; clone size: few; CDR3 protein: CSARDPQGRGEQYF
J gene: TRBJ2-7; D gene: TRBD2; V gene: TRBV27; clone size: few; CDR3 protein: CASSPGTSGYEQYF
J gene: TRBJ2-1; D gene: TRBD1; V gene: TRBV25-1; clone size: -; CDR3 protein: CASSEDPWTGSYNEQFF
J gene: TRBJ2-5; D gene: -; V gene: TRBV2; clone size: -; CDR3 protein: CASSELGLGGETQYF
J gene: TRBJ2-7; D gene: TRBD2; V gene: TRBV29-1; clone size: few; CDR3 protein: CSVAGTSGTPTYEQYF
J gene: TRBJ2-7; D gene: TRBD2; V gene: TRBV20-1; clone size: -; CDR3 protein: CSARKGLAESYEQYF
J gene: TRBJ1-2; D gene: -; V gene: TRBV12-3/TRBV12-4; clone size: -; CDR3 protein: CASTLAGANYGYTF
J gene: TRBJ2-3; D gene: -; V gene: TRBV3-1; clone size: -; CDR3 protein: CASSQFRQTTDTQYF
J gene: TRBJ1-1; D gene: -; V gene: TRBV20-1; clone size: few; CDR3 protein: CRQGFGAEAFF
J gene: TRBJ2-5; D gene: -; V gene: TRBV18; clone size: once; CDR3 protein: CASSPPYERETQYF
J gene: TRBJ2-7; D gene: TRBD1; V gene: TRBV11-3; clone size: -; CDR3 protein: CASSGQGASYEQYF
J gene: TRBJ2-3; D gene: -; V gene: TRBV20-1; clone size: few; CDR3 protein: CSDRGGDTQYF
J gene: TRBJ1-1; D gene: TRBD1; V gene: TRBV7-2; clone size: many; CDR3 protein: CASSLAGGAMGMNTEAFF
J gene: TRBJ2-3; D gene: -; V gene: TRBV10-3; clone size: -; CDR3 protein: CAISGGGAADTQYF
J gene: TRBJ2-3; D gene: TRBD2; V gene: TRBV10-3; clone size: -; CDR3 protein: CATVTELAGKSTDTQYF
J gene: TRBJ1-2; D gene: -; V gene: TRBV7-9; clone size: -; CDR3 protein: CASSEDSASNYGYTF
J gene: TRBJ1-1; D gene: -; V gene: TRBV20-1; clone size: -; CDR3 protein: CSARDPFFVTEAFF
J gene: TRBJ1-2; D gene: -; V gene: TRBV29-1; clone size: once; CDR3 protein: CSVEVGTGLSYGYAF
J gene: TRBJ2-1; D gene: TRBD2; V gene: TRBV7-9; clone size: few; CDR3 protein: CASSSGTSGVDEQFF